This T cell receptor beta chain was found in a study of T cells after yellow fever vaccination. Germline loops: CDR1 DFQATT, CDR2 SNEGSKA (reference sequence). The CDR3 length is 15 residues. Trimming stripped 5 bases from V and 1 base from J, with 17 bases between. MiXCR, run by TCRdb on the 5' RACE reads, gives a single entry per CDR3 protein. The sample includes a few hundred thousand distinct CDR3 sequences, 5.2% of them seen just once. Sequences were derived from CD4+ T cells sorted from PBMCs, sampled on the day of the yellow fever booster vaccination. The origin of this receptor is a man younger than 35 who received the YFV17D yellow fever vaccine. The rearrangement uses TRBV20-1 and TRBJ2-5, with D possibly matching TRBD2 (7 bases). CDR3 DNA sequence: TGCAGTGCTCCAAAGGGGGGGCTACTCCAAGAGACCCAGTACTTC. It is translated as CSAPKGGLLQETQYF.